The 28 T cell receptor beta chains in this list originate from one sample, sequenced in a study of blood T cell repertoires in COVID-19. This table comes from immunoSEQ multiplex PCR, and its TCRdb copy is limited to in-frame clones, with some not included. The data show hundreds of thousands of clones, around 87% seen once. The sequencing sample was made of PBMCs or T cells enriched from blood (not recorded which). These receptors all stem from a man aged 40-55 years in a cohort exposed to, infected with or recovered from COVID-19 (not recorded which).

CDR3 amino acids: CAWSGLVYEQYF. For the CDR3, the DNA is TGTGCCTGGAGTGGACTGGTCTACGAGCAGTACTTC. The rearrangement joins TRBV30 to TRBJ2-7; D is uncertain. The CDR3 length is 12 residues. The germline V and J ends were trimmed by 1 base and 3 bases, with 7 bases remaining between them. Germline V gene sequence: CDR1 GTSNPN, CDR2 SVGIG (reference sequence).

The V call is TRBV28, the J call TRBJ1-2, with D possibly being TRBD1 (5 bases). Germline CDR1 and CDR2: MDHEN and SYDVKM. The V end lost 2 bases, the J end lost 8 bases, and 18 bases lay between the germline ends. The CDR3 totals 15 residues. The CDR3 here is CASSLNMEGKTGYTF. The DNA for the CDR3 is TGTGCCAGCAGTTTAAATATGGAGGGGAAGACAGGCTACACCTTC.

This clone showed up just a few times. The rearrangement links TRBV6-1 to TRBJ2-7; 11 bases are shared with TRBD1. Germline lookup yields CDR1 MNHNS and CDR2 SASEGT. This CDR3 comprises 15 residues. V lost 0 bases to trimming and J lost 3 bases; unmatched junction nucleotides: 1. CDR3 DNA: TGTGCCAGCAGTGAAGCCGGGACAGGGGGCTACGAGCAGTACTTC. This translates into CASSEAGTGGYEQYF.

This sequence joins TRBV5-1 and TRBJ2-1; 14 positions match TRBD2. Germline CDR1 SGHRS, CDR2 YFSETQ. Unmatched junction bases numbered 7, after V lost 1 base and J lost 1 base. The CDR3 totals 19 residues. The CDR3, as DNA: TGCGCCAGCAGCTTGTGGCCGGGACTAGCGGGAGATTCCTACAATGAGCAGTTCTTC. Amino acid sequence: CASSLWPGLAGDSYNEQFF. The full variable domain, rest sourced from reference TRBV5-1 and TRBJ2-1, is KAGVTQTPRYLIKTRGQQVTLSCSPISGHRSVSWYQQTPGQGLQFLFEYFSETQRNKGNFPGRFSGRQFSNSRSEMNVSTLELGDSALYLCASSLWPGLAGDSYNEQFFGPGTRLTVL.

The chain uses TRBV30 and TRBJ1-5, with D perhaps matching TRBD1 (5 bases). The CDR3 sequence is 14 residues long. Germline V gives CDR1 GTSNPN, CDR2 SVGIG (reference sequence). The ends were cut back, 0 bases at V and 7 bases at J, with 13 bases in the middle. CDR3 in amino acids: CAWSVAGLVQPQHF. The CDR3 DNA reads as TGTGCCTGGAGTGTAGCGGGACTAGTACAGCCCCAGCATTTT.

The sample holds one count of this clone. The rearrangement joins TRBV7-2 to TRBJ1-5, with a tentative D call TRBD1 (5 bases). Trimming pared 5 bases from V and 1 base from J, leaving 9 bases between. The CDR3 spans 14 residues. Germline CDR1 SGHTA, CDR2 FQGNSA. The CDR3 region has the DNA TGTGCCAGCAGCGTAGGACACAGCAATCAGCCCCAGCATTTT. Encoded protein: CASSVGHSNQPQHF.

The gene calls are TRBV18 and TRBJ1-1; perhaps TRBD1 as D (6 bases). From germline, CDR1 is KGHSH and CDR2 LQKENI. CDR3 length equals 18 residues. V lost 1 base and J lost 1, with 19 bases in between. DNA for the CDR3: TGTGCCAGCTCACCACGGGGGGGGCCTTCCCTTTCGAACACTGAAGCTTTCTTT. Residues: CASSPRGGPSLSNTEAFF. The full variable domain, rest sourced from reference TRBV18 and TRBJ1-1, is NAGVMQNPRHLVRRRGQEARLRCSPMKGHSHVYWYRQLPEEGLKFMVYLQKENIIDESGMPKERFSAEFPKEGPSILRIQQVVRGDSAAYFCASSPRGGPSLSNTEAFFGQGTRLTVV.

On this clone: In the same sample, other DNA sequences code for this CDR3. The chain has TRBV3-1 (or the pseudogene TRBV3-2) and TRBJ2-7; 8 positions agree with TRBD2. Trimming took 5 bases from V and 2 from J; bases not matched to a gene: 5. Looked up from germline, CDR1 is LGHDT and CDR2 is YNNKEL (reference sequence). This CDR3 region has 14 residues. The CDR3 DNA sequence: TGTGCCAGCAGCGCGGGACTAGGCGCCTACGAGCAGTACTTC. Protein sequence: CASSAGLGAYEQYF.

The genes are TRBV3-1 (or the pseudogene TRBV3-2) and TRBJ1-6, with TRBD1 matching over 7 bases. Germline V CDR1 and CDR2: LGHDT, YNNKEL (reference sequence). CDR3 length equals 14 residues. The V segment lost 1 base and the J segment 10 bases; nucleotides outside the gene matches: 4. This CDR3 reads CASSQGQGGSPLHF. The CDR3 DNA reads TGTGCCAGCAGCCAAGGACAGGGAGGCTCACCCCTCCACTTT.

The rearrangement uses TRBV3-1 (or the pseudogene TRBV3-2) and TRBJ1-2, with TRBD1 matching over 8 bases. Looked up from germline, CDR1 is LGHDT and CDR2 is YNNKEL (reference sequence). CDR3 length: 14 residues. V lost 0 bases to trimming and J lost 4 bases; unmatched junction nucleotides: 1. DNA of the CDR3: TGTGCCAGCAGCCAAGAGGGGACAGGCTATGGCTACACCTTC. Amino acid sequence: CASSQEGTGYGYTF.

Only one count was recorded for this clone. This sequence joins TRBV7-9 and TRBJ1-1; 7 nucleotides match TRBD1. Germline V gene sequence: CDR1 SEHNR, CDR2 FQNEAQ (reference sequence). This CDR3 spans 15 amino acids. V trimming: 5 bases; J trimming: 4 bases; junction bases outside the gene matches: 10. CDR3 DNA sequence: TGTGCCAGCAGCCCACAGACAGGGACCCCCACTGAAGCTTTCTTT. This codes for CASSPQTGTPTEAFF.

This chain joins TRBV7-9 and TRBJ1-2; 8 positions match TRBD1. Losses at the gene ends were 0 bases for V and 4 bases for J; bases not matched to a gene: 7. The CDR3 has 16 residues. Germline V lookup: CDR1 SEHNR, CDR2 FQNEAQ (reference sequence). CDR3 in amino acids: CASSLATGRGLYGYTF. DNA for the CDR3: TGTGCCAGCAGCTTAGCGACGGGCAGGGGGCTCTATGGCTACACCTTC.

The chain links TRBV29-1 to TRBJ2-5, with D perhaps matching TRBD1 (6 bases). The CDR3 runs 14 residues. The V gene lost 6 bases and the J gene lost 5 bases, with 19 bases spanning the gap. Germline V lookup: CDR1 SQVTM, CDR2 ANQGSEA. This CDR3 reads CSVDTQGLGETQYF. In DNA, the CDR3 is TGCAGCGTCGACACCCAGGGGCTGGGGGAGACCCAGTACTTC.

This chain joins TRBV27 and TRBJ2-2; perhaps TRBD1 as D (5 bases). Trimming took off 4 bases at V and 1 base at J, with 10 bases between the two ends. This CDR3 is 15 amino acids long. Per the germline V gene, CDR1 is MNHEY and CDR2 is SMNVEV (reference sequence). CDR3: CASSSGRVNTGELFF. In DNA form, the CDR3 reads TGTGCCAGCAGTTCGGGCAGGGTGAACACCGGGGAGCTGTTTTTT.

The V gene is TRBV28, the J gene TRBJ2-7, with 12 nucleotides matching TRBD2. Germline values: CDR1 MDHEN, CDR2 SYDVKM. CDR3 length equals 16 residues. V lost 4 bases and J lost 6; bases outside the gene matches: 10. The CDR3 sequence is CASSSSGTSGSGEQYF. DNA of the CDR3: TGTGCCAGCAGTTCCTCCGGGACTAGCGGGTCGGGCGAGCAGTACTTC.

This sequence joins TRBV6-1 and TRBJ2-7, with 9 bases aligning to TRBD2. The germline V gene has CDR1 MNHNS and CDR2 SASEGT. With 1 base clipped from V and 3 bases from J, the junction kept 7 bases outside the gene matches. The CDR3 spans 16 residues. The CDR3 spells CASSEEASGDRYEQYF. CDR3 bases: TGTGCCAGCAGTGAAGAGGCTAGCGGGGACCGCTACGAGCAGTACTTC.

This sequence joins TRBV10-3 and TRBJ2-7; D may be TRBD1 (6 bases). V gave up 3 bases and J gave up 5 bases, with 14 bases separating them. The CDR3 runs 14 residues. Per germline, CDR1 ENHRY and CDR2 SYGVKD. This CDR3 is CAISESQGIHEQYF. The DNA for the CDR3 is TGTGCCATCAGTGAATCCCAGGGGATCCACGAGCAGTACTTC.

The chain is built from TRBV5-6 and TRBJ2-2; D unclear. Trimming stripped 1 base from V and 2 bases from J, with 6 bases between. CDR1 and CDR2 (germline): SGHDT, YYEEEE. CDR3 length equals 14 residues. CDR3 sequence: CASSLTVNTGELFF. CDR3 sequence (DNA): TGTGCCAGCAGCTTGACGGTAAACACCGGGGAGCTGTTTTTT.

This rearrangement joins TRBV6-5 to TRBJ1-2; 9 nucleotides agree with TRBD1. The CDR3 extends over 13 amino acids. Germline CDR1 is MNHEY and CDR2 is SVGAGI. V lost 4 bases to trimming and J lost 6 bases; unmatched junction nucleotides: 3. This CDR3 is CASSLGTGHGYTF. DNA for the CDR3: TGTGCCAGCAGTTTGGGGACAGGGCATGGCTACACCTTC.

The chain couples TRBV28 to TRBJ2-2; the match to TRBD1 covers 8 bases. The CDR3 loop spans 15 amino acids. Germline values: CDR1 MDHEN, CDR2 SYDVKM. With 8 bases clipped from V and 4 bases from J, the junction kept 9 bases outside the gene matches. This CDR3 reads CASGGQGSGTGELFF. In DNA, the CDR3 is TGTGCCAGCGGAGGACAGGGCTCGGGCACCGGGGAGCTGTTTTTT.

This clone was seen once. The CDR3 loop is CASSAGTSGRSVQFF. CDR3 DNA: TGTGCCAGTAGCGCCGGGACTAGCGGGAGAAGCGTGCAGTTCTTC. The chain uses TRBV19 and TRBJ2-1; 14 positions match TRBD2. Germline values: CDR1 LNHDA, CDR2 SQIVND (reference sequence). V lost 6 bases to trimming and J lost 12 bases; unmatched junction nucleotides: 10. The CDR3 runs 15 residues.

The V and J genes are TRBV6-5 and TRBJ1-2, with D maybe TRBD1 (5 bases). Trimming shortened V by 6 bases and J by 4 bases, and 15 bases separated the two germline ends. This CDR3 comprises 14 residues. The germline gives CDR1 MNHEY, CDR2 SVGAGI. CDR3 in amino acids: CASRPTGGGYGYTF. The DNA for the CDR3 is TGTGCCAGCAGACCCACCGGGGGGGGCTATGGCTACACCTTC.

The CDR3 bases are TGTGCCAGCAGCTTTCGGGGACAAGCCTACAATGAGCAGTTCTTC. Residues: CASSFRGQAYNEQFF. This chain links TRBV11-2 with TRBJ2-1, with D tentatively TRBD1 (6 bases). V was trimmed by 3 bases and J by 2 bases, leaving 11 bases between them. The CDR3 has 15 amino acids. From germline, CDR1 is SGHAT and CDR2 FQNNGV.

The J gene is TRBJ2-5, the V gene TRBV10-2; possible D gene TRBD1, 6 bases. The CDR3 is 13 residues long. Germline V gene lookup returns CDR1 WSHSY and CDR2 SAAADI. The ends were cut back, 10 bases at V and 3 bases at J, with 15 bases in the middle. CDR3: CATRLPGEETQYF. The CDR3 DNA reads TGCGCCACCAGATTACCAGGGGAAGAGACCCAGTACTTC.

This clone was observed a single time. The chain links TRBV6-5 to TRBJ2-2; D ambiguous. The V and J ends lost 5 bases and 4 bases respectively, with 11 bases between them. There are 14 residues in the CDR3. Germline lookup yields CDR1 MNHEY and CDR2 SVGAGI. The CDR3 reads CASSTLLGTGELFF. Written as DNA, the CDR3 is TGTGCCAGCAGTACACTACTGGGCACCGGGGAGCTGTTTTTT.

The chain couples TRBV2 to TRBJ2-2; 9 bases align to TRBD1. Losses at the gene ends were 6 bases for V and 5 bases for J; bases not matched to a gene: 7. Germline V lookup: CDR1 SNHLY, CDR2 FYNNEI. The CDR3 loop spans 15 amino acids. The CDR3 region has the DNA TGTGCCAGCAGCAGGACAGGGGTTGGGACCGGGGAGCTGTTTTTT. This translates into CASSRTGVGTGELFF.

The gene calls are TRBV30 and TRBJ2-7, with D maybe TRBD2 (5 bases). The length of the CDR3 is 14 residues. The germline gives CDR1 GTSNPN, CDR2 SVGIG (reference sequence). The V end lost 4 bases, the J end lost 3 bases, and 16 bases lay between the germline ends. The chain's CDR3 is CAWKYRGKNYEQYF. CDR3 in DNA: TGTGCCTGGAAGTATCGAGGGAAAAACTACGAGCAGTACTTC.

This clone has a single count. This rearrangement joins TRBV11-3 to TRBJ1-1, with D uncertain. CDR3 size: 13 residues. V shed 1 base and J shed 4 bases, with 7 bases lying between them. Germline-derived CDR1 and CDR2 are SGHNT and YENEEA. For the CDR3, the DNA is TGTGCCAGCAGCTTAGGACCGGGCACTGAAGCTTTCTTT. Its translation: CASSLGPGTEAFF.